This T cell receptor (beta chain) was identified in a study of identical twins. Study conclusions and caveats: For out-of-frame beta sequences, excess twin sharing was weaker. Compared with unrelated sharing, twin-shared out-of-frame alpha sequences had more low-probability sequences.

TCRdb reanalysed the 5' RACE reads using MiXCR and keeps one entry per CDR3 protein. This sample yields 1.5 million to 2 million distinct CDR3 sequences, of which about 32% are seen a single time; less than 0.35% belongs to the top ten. There are a few counts of this clonotype. The antigen is undetermined. CDR3 length equals 18 residues. The J segment lost 0 bases and the V segment lost 5 bases, leaving 15 bases of the junction unmatched. Germline loops: CDR1 SGHTA, CDR2 FQGNSA. The chain employs TRBV7-2 and TRBJ1-2; 7 bases are shared with TRBD1. The origin of this receptor is a newborn girl in good health. The sample was cord blood. The CDR3 sequence: CASSPRLLDRVANYGYTF. DNA for the CDR3: TGTGCCAGCAGCCCCCGCCTCCTAGACAGGGTGGCTAACTATGGCTACACCTTC. Full variable domain (missing parts from reference TRBV7-2 and TRBJ1-2): GAGVSQSPSNKVTEKGKDVELRCDPISGHTALYWYRQSLGQGLEFLIYFQGNSAPDKSGLPSDRFSAERTGGSVSTLTIQRTQQEDSAVYLCASSPRLLDRVANYGYTFGSGTRLTVV.